This T cell receptor (beta chain) derives from a study of blood T cell repertoires in COVID-19. Study-level background: COVID-19 samples collected from the United States, Italy and Spain covered acute and convalescent phases.

Clones were read by immunoSEQ multiplex PCR, and TCRdb kept only the in-frame ones, dropping some. The sample has roughly 340,000 clones, around 87% seen once. The CDR3 covers 15 residues. In germline, CDR1 is SEHNR, CDR2 FQNEAQ (reference sequence). The V segment lost 4 bases and the J segment 8 bases; nucleotides outside the gene matches: 7. This receptor was obtained from a middle-aged man in a cohort exposed to, infected with or recovered from COVID-19 (not recorded which). The chain has TRBV7-9 and TRBJ1-6; TRBD1 matches 8 bases. The material sequenced was PBMCs or T cells enriched from blood (not recorded which). CDR3 sequence: CASSSSGTGHSPLHF. The DNA of the CDR3 is TGTGCCAGCAGCTCATCCGGGACAGGACATTCACCCCTCCACTTT.